A single sample is the source of the 16 T cell receptor beta chains below, sequenced in a study of blood T cell repertoires in COVID-19. The repertoire was sequenced with immunoSEQ multiplex PCR; TCRdb's copy has only in-frame clones and lacks some. The repertoire holds approximately 74,000 clones, approximately 88% seen once, with around 1.3% in the top ten. The source material was peripheral blood. The receptors come from an older woman with acute or convalescent COVID-19.

The V call is TRBV14, the J call TRBJ2-1; TRBD1 is a possible D gene (5 bases). The CDR3 runs 17 residues. Per the germline V gene, CDR1 is SGHDN and CDR2 is FVKESK. V lost 1 base and J 0 bases, leaving 13 bases between the germline ends. CDR3 DNA sequence: TGTGCCAGCAGCCAAGTTTTATGGGGCGGCTCCTACAATGAGCAGTTCTTC. This gives the protein CASSQVLWGGSYNEQFF.

The chain combines TRBV2 with TRBJ1-6; possibly TRBD1 for D (6 bases). Trimming took off 7 bases at V and 9 bases at J, with 13 bases between the two ends. Per germline, CDR1 SNHLY and CDR2 FYNNEI. The CDR3 runs to 13 residues. The CDR3 region is CASIEQGGSPLHF. In nucleotides, the CDR3 is TGTGCCAGCATCGAACAGGGCGGTTCACCCCTCCACTTT.

The chain couples TRBV6-5 to TRBJ2-3; D uncertain. Germline V lookup: CDR1 MNHEY, CDR2 SVGAGI. V was clipped by 7 bases and J by 0 bases, with 11 bases between them. CDR3 size: 14 residues. The CDR3 sequence is CASKGTVSTDTQYF. The CDR3 DNA sequence: TGTGCCAGCAAAGGAACAGTCAGCACAGATACGCAGTATTTT.

CDR3 bases: TGTGCCAGCAGGCTGGGGGACACGGTGGGCGAGCAGTACGTC. As protein: CASRLGDTVGEQYV. V usage is TRBV11-2 and J usage is TRBJ2-7; D may be TRBD1 (6 bases). The ends were cut back, 6 bases at V and 6 bases at J, with 18 bases in the middle. The CDR3 extends over 14 amino acids. Per the germline V gene, CDR1 is SGHAT and CDR2 is FQNNGV.

This clone was detected a few times. The genes are TRBV5-1 and TRBJ1-4; 7 bases are shared with TRBD1. V was pared by 3 bases and J by 0 bases, with 11 bases of the junction left unmatched. The CDR3 is 18 residues long. Per the germline V gene, CDR1 is SGHRS and CDR2 is YFSETQ. CDR3 DNA: TGCGCCAGCAGCTGGGGACAGAGACACTTAACAACTAATGAAAAACTGTTTTTT. This encodes CASSWGQRHLTTNEKLFF.

V usage is TRBV15 and J usage is TRBJ1-3; D gene unclear. This CDR3 spans 15 amino acids. Germline V CDR1 and CDR2: LNHNV, YYDKDF (reference sequence). Trimming stripped 1 base from V and 0 bases from J, with 7 bases between. The DNA for the CDR3 is TGTGCCACCAGCAGAGGCCAGAACTCTGGAAACACCATATATTTT. It is translated as CATSRGQNSGNTIYF.

The chain recombines TRBV2 with TRBJ1-1; 11 bases are shared with TRBD1. After removal of 4 bases from V and 11 bases from J, the junction contained 6 bases not matched to a gene. The CDR3 spans 13 residues. Germline V gives CDR1 SNHLY, CDR2 FYNNEI. DNA of the CDR3: TGTGCCAGCAGTGTTACGGACAGGGGGCACGCTTTCTTT. Its translation is CASSVTDRGHAFF.

This sequence joins TRBV6-1 and TRBJ1-6, with TRBD1 matching 9 bases. In germline, CDR1 is MNHNS, CDR2 SASEGT. This CDR3 contains 15 residues. J gave up 5 bases and V 4 bases, and 3 bases lay outside the gene matches. The CDR3 sequence: CASSGWTGDNSPLHF. In DNA, the CDR3 is TGTGCCAGCAGTGGGTGGACAGGGGATAATTCACCCCTCCACTTT.

This chain joins TRBV5-1 and TRBJ2-3; 10 positions agree with TRBD1. Germline-derived CDR1 and CDR2 are SGHRS and YFSETQ. J gave up 5 bases and V 0 bases, and 6 bases lay outside the gene matches. This CDR3 is 16 amino acids long. This chain's CDR3 is CASSLVRQGAGDTQYF. Here the CDR3 DNA reads TGCGCCAGCAGCTTGGTTAGACAGGGGGCCGGAGATACGCAGTATTTT.

The V gene is TRBV5-1, the J gene TRBJ2-5; a weak D match, TRBD1 (6 bases). V lost 6 bases and J 1 base, leaving 10 bases between the germline ends. This CDR3 has 13 residues. CDR1 and CDR2 (germline): SGHRS, YFSETQ. The CDR3 protein is CASTGQIQETQYF. The CDR3 DNA sequence: TGCGCCAGCACGGGACAAATCCAAGAGACCCAGTACTTC.

This chain joins TRBV19 and TRBJ1-4; a weak D match, TRBD1 (6 bases). This CDR3 has 15 amino acids. Deletions cut 7 bases from V and 7 bases from J, with 19 bases between. Germline CDR1 and CDR2: LNHDA and SQIVND (reference sequence). The CDR3 here is CASTPTDRGSEKLFF. The CDR3 region has the DNA TGTGCCAGTACCCCAACGGACAGAGGAAGTGAAAAACTGTTTTTT.

The chain recombines TRBV7-8 with TRBJ2-7; 9 positions agree with TRBD1. V shed 5 bases and J 4 bases; nucleotides not matched to a gene: 6. CDR1 SGHVS and CDR2 FQNEAQ come from the germline V gene. The length of the CDR3 is 14 residues. Here the CDR3 DNA reads TGTGCCAGCAGCCTTTCGGGACAGGGTTACGAGCAGTACGTC. This encodes CASSLSGQGYEQYV.

This chain links TRBV4-1 with TRBJ1-1; unclear D gene. This CDR3 is 14 amino acids long. Trimming pared 3 bases from V and 5 bases from J, leaving 13 bases between. CDR1 is MGHRA, CDR2 YSYEKL, per germline. The CDR3 nucleotides read TGCGCCAGCAGCCACAGCCCGGCGAGGACTGAAGCTTTCTTT. Protein sequence: CASSHSPARTEAFF.

This clone is a singleton in its sample. The rearrangement joins TRBV6-6 to TRBJ1-1; possible D gene TRBD1, 6 bases. Deletions cut 1 base from V and 2 bases from J, with 11 bases between. This CDR3 contains 15 residues. The germline V gene has CDR1 MNHNY and CDR2 SVGAGI (reference sequence). The CDR3 DNA reads as TGTGCCAGCAGTTACTTGGGGGCCCCTAACACTGAAGCTTTCTTT. Its protein is CASSYLGAPNTEAFF.

This clone was detected a few times. The rearrangement links TRBV5-1 to TRBJ1-4, with 9 bases fitting TRBD1. The CDR3 runs to 15 residues. V lost 4 bases, J lost 5 bases, and 6 bases stayed unmatched. Germline values: CDR1 SGHRS, CDR2 YFSETQ. The CDR3 nucleotides read TGCGCCAGCAGCCGACTGACAGGGGGGAATGAAAAACTGTTTTTT. Residues: CASSRLTGGNEKLFF.

The CDR3, as DNA: TGTGCCAGCAGTCCTACAGGGCAGGCCTATGGCTACACCTTC. The encoded protein is CASSPTGQAYGYTF. The V gene is TRBV6-5, the J gene TRBJ1-2, with a tentative D call TRBD1 (6 bases). The CDR3 runs to 14 residues. In germline, CDR1 is MNHEY, CDR2 SVGAGI. Trimming took off 5 bases at V and 4 bases at J, with 14 bases between the two ends.